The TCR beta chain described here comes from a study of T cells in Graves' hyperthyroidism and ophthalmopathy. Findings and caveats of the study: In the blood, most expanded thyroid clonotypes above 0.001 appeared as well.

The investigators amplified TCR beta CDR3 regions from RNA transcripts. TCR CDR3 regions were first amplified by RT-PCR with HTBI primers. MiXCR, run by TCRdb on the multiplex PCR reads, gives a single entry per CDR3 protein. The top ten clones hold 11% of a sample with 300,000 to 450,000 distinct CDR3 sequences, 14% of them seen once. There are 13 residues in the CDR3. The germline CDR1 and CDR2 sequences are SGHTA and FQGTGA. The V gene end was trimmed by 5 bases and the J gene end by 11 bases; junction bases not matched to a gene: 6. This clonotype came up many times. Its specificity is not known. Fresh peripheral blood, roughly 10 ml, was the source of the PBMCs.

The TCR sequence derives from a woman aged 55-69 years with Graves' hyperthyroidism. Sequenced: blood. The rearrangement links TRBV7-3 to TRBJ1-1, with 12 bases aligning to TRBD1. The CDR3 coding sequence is TGTGCCAGCAGCCCTGGGACAGGGGGCACGGCTTTCTTT. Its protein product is CASSPGTGGTAFF.